Shown below are 9 T cell receptor beta chains from a single sample sequenced in a study of blood T cell repertoires in COVID-19. Here immunoSEQ multiplex PCR was the method, and the copy in TCRdb shows in-frame clones only, minus some. The table has roughly 32,000 clones, around 91% seen once. Input material: peripheral blood. Receptors originate from an elderly man with acute or convalescent COVID-19.

The chain links TRBV30 to TRBJ1-6; a possible D gene is TRBD1 (5 bases). Germline-derived CDR1 and CDR2 are GTSNPN and SVGIG (reference sequence). There are 14 residues in the CDR3. V lost 2 bases to trimming and J lost 5 bases, with 10 bases between them. The CDR3 reads CAWSIGANNSPLHF. As DNA, the CDR3 is TGTGCCTGGAGTATAGGGGCTAATAATTCACCCCTCCACTTT.

This chain connects TRBV6-5 to TRBJ1-5, with a tentative D call TRBD1 (6 bases). CDR3 size: 15 residues. The V end lost 4 bases, the J end lost 4 bases, and 14 bases lay between the germline ends. Per the germline V gene, CDR1 is MNHEY and CDR2 is SVGAGI. The CDR3 nucleotides are TGTGCCAGCAGTTTGTTCAGGGGATGGAATCAGCCCCAGCATTTT. This sequence encodes CASSLFRGWNQPQHF.

The V and J genes are TRBV5-1 and TRBJ2-7; 11 bases are a match to TRBD2. The CDR3 is made up of 16 amino acids. V gave up 0 bases and J gave up 4 bases; unmatched junction bases: 6. CDR1 is SGHRS and CDR2 is YFSETQ in the germline V gene. CDR3 nucleotides: TGCGCCAGCAGCTTGGAGGGTAGCGGGGGGGCGTACGAGCAGTACTTC. Its translation is CASSLEGSGGAYEQYF.

J is TRBJ1-5 and V is TRBV21-1; whether TRBD1, the table's D call, matches the DNA was not checked. TRBV21-1 is designated a pseudogene. The CDR3 loop spans 19 amino acids. The CDR3 region has the DNA TGTGCCAGCAGCAAAAGCATCAAAGGGACAGACCCAGGGTATCAGCCCCAGCATTTT. Protein product: CASSKSIKGTDPGYQPQHF.

CDR3 in DNA: TGTGCCACCAGCGCTATGGACAGGAACGAGTCACCCCTCCACTTT. It codes for CATSAMDRNESPLHF. This rearrangement joins TRBV15 to TRBJ1-6; 7 bases are a match to TRBD1. Trimming cost V 5 bases and J 10 bases; bases outside gene matches: 11. This CDR3 comprises 15 residues. CDR1 is LNHNV, CDR2 YYDKDF, per germline (reference sequence).

The chain has TRBV29-1 and TRBJ2-7; D is perhaps TRBD1 (6 bases). V lost 4 bases and J lost 6, with 10 bases in between. The CDR3 has 11 residues. CDR1 and CDR2 from the germline V gene are SQVTM and ANQGSEA. CDR3 sequence reads: CSVGTGFEQYF. The CDR3 DNA reads as TGCAGCGTTGGCACAGGGTTCGAGCAGTACTTC.

The chain joins TRBV5-1 to TRBJ1-3; a weak D match, TRBD1 (5 bases). This CDR3 comprises 16 residues. Trimming shortened V by 4 bases and J by 0 bases, and 14 bases separated the two germline ends. From germline, CDR1 is SGHRS and CDR2 YFSETQ. For the CDR3, the DNA is TGCGCCAGCAGCACTGCTGGGGGGAGCTCTGGAAACACCATATATTTT. It is translated as CASSTAGGSSGNTIYF.

V is TRBV2 and J is TRBJ1-3; D is ambiguous. CDR3 size: 15 residues. The V end was cut by 4 bases, the J end by 0 bases, with 10 bases between. The germline CDR1 and CDR2 sequences are SNHLY and FYNNEI. CDR3: CASSADRSSGNTIYF. DNA of the CDR3: TGTGCCAGCAGTGCTGATCGGAGCTCTGGAAACACCATATATTTT.

The chain is built from TRBV18 and TRBJ1-1; the D gene is possibly TRBD1 (6 bases). The germline gives CDR1 KGHSH, CDR2 LQKENI. V lost 4 bases to trimming and J lost 1 base, with 16 bases between them. This CDR3 contains 16 residues. CDR3 region: CASSLISGVRNTEAFF. In nucleotides, the CDR3 is TGTGCCAGCTCACTCATATCAGGGGTGAGGAACACTGAAGCTTTCTTT.